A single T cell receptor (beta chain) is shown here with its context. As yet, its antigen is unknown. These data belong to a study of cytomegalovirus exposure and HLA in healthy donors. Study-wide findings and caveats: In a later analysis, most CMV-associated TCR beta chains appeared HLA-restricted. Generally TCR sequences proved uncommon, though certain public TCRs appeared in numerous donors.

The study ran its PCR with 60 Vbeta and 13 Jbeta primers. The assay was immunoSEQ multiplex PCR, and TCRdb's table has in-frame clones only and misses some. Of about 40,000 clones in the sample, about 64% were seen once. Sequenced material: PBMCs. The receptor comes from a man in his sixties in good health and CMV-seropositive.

The CDR3 DNA follows: TGTGCCAGCTCGGCGCCCTCCGCGGGAGTTCTCGACGAGCAGTACTTC. This encodes CASSAPSAGVLDEQYF. V usage is TRBV2 and J usage is TRBJ2-7; TRBD2 agrees at 7 bases. The CDR3 length is 16 residues. V trimming: 8 bases; J trimming: 5 bases; junction bases outside the gene matches: 18. The germline gives CDR1 SNHLY, CDR2 FYNNEI.